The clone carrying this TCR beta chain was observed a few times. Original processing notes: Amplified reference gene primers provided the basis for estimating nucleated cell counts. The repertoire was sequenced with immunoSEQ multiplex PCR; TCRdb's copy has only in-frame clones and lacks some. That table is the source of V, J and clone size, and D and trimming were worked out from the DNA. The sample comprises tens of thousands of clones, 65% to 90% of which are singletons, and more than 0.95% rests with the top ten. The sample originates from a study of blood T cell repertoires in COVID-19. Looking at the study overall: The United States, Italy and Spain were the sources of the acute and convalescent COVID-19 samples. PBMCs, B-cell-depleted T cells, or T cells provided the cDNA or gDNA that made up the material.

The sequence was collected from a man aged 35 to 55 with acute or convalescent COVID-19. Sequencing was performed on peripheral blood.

The CDR3 sequence: CASSVDNSGPFYGYTF. As DNA, the CDR3 is TGCGCCAGCAGCGTAGACAACTCAGGGCCATTCTATGGCTACACCTTC. This rearrangement joins TRBV5-1 to TRBJ1-2, with a possible D match to TRBD1 (5 bases). Germline V gene lookup returns CDR1 SGHRS and CDR2 YFSETQ. This CDR3 comprises 16 residues. V was trimmed by 4 bases and J by 4 bases, leaving 20 bases between them.